Sequencing of this T cell receptor beta chain was carried out in a study of kidney transplant recipient with SARS-CoV-2 infection. TCRdb re-analysed the reads in MiXCR, keeping a single row per CDR3 protein. There are about 240,000 distinct CDR3 sequences in the sample; around 30% occur only once, and roughly 7% lies in the top ten. This CDR3 spans 17 amino acids. Looked up from germline, CDR1 is SGHVT and CDR2 is SQSDAQ. Between the trimmed V and J ends, which lost 3 bases and 4 bases, there was a span of 21 bases. This clonotype was detected many times. Source: a blood sample, taken at baseline and on day 111 from a kidney transplant recipient. The sequence came from a young adult male patient who had COVID-19 and was a kidney transplant recipient. Part of the T cell pool may stem from the graft donor. This chain joins TRBV7-4 and TRBJ1-2; unclear D gene. Here the CDR3 reads CASSFQSSARKTYGYTF. CDR3 bases: TGTGCCAGCAGCTTTCAAAGTTCAGCTCGAAAGACCTATGGCTACACCTTC. Looking up the rest from reference TRBV7-4 and TRBJ1-2 gives the full variable domain: GAGVSQSPRYKVAKRGRDVALRCDSISGHVTLYWYRQTLGQGSEVLTYSQSDAQRDKSGRPSGRFSAERPERSVSTLKIQRTEQGDSAVYLCASSFQSSARKTYGYTFGSGTRLTVV.